The 25 T cell receptor beta chains in this list originate from one sample, sequenced in a study of regulatory dendritic cells for organ transplantation. Profiling relied on immunoSEQ multiplex PCR, and the TCRdb table lists in-frame clones only, not all of them. The data contain 13,000 or so clones, less than 80% of them singletons. Allogeneic regulatory or mature dendritic cells were co-cultured for about 5 days with CFSE-labeled sorted T cells at 1:10. No antigen has been identified for these receptors. Sequenced material: naive CD8+ T cells from blood cultured with dendritic cells. The sample's subset: CD45RA+ naive T cells. These receptors all come from a human donor in good health.

The V call is TRBV9, the J call TRBJ2-7; TRBD1 matches at 9 bases. Germline V lookup: CDR1 SGDLS, CDR2 YYNGEE. The CDR3 has 16 amino acids. The trim removed 4 bases at V and 6 bases at J, leaving 14 bases unmatched. The CDR3 sequence: CASSHPRGTGRREQYF. The CDR3 DNA is TGTGCCAGCAGCCACCCACGCGGGACAGGGAGGCGCGAGCAGTACTTC.

DNA of the CDR3: TGTGCCAGCACCTCGGGGCGGGGTGACACAGATACGCAGTATTTT. Translated, it gives CASTSGRGDTDTQYF. The chain has TRBV11-3 and TRBJ2-3; weak D call: TRBD2 (6 bases). This CDR3 comprises 15 residues. V gave up 7 bases and J gave up 2 bases, with 16 bases separating them. In germline, CDR1 is SGHNT, CDR2 YENEEA.

This chain uses TRBV29-1 with TRBJ2-2; TRBD2 aligns across 8 bases. The CDR3 consists of 16 residues. The V gene's germline CDR1 is SQVTM and CDR2 ANQGSEA. V shed 3 bases, J shed 6 bases, and the junction held 12 bases outside the gene matches. The CDR3: CSVEGLAGPRAGELFF. DNA for the CDR3: TGCAGCGTTGAGGGGTTAGCGGGGCCGAGGGCCGGGGAGCTGTTTTTT.

V is TRBV4-3 and J is TRBJ2-2; a possible D gene is TRBD2 (6 bases). Germline CDR1 LGHNA, CDR2 YSLEER. Trimming took off 1 base at V and 0 bases at J, with 12 bases between the two ends. The CDR3 extends over 17 amino acids. The CDR3 nucleotides read TGCGCCAGCAGCCAAGGGACCGGGACTTCGAACACCGGGGAGCTGTTTTTT. Residues: CASSQGTGTSNTGELFF.

The CDR3 coding sequence is TGTGCCAGCAGTTCGGACTCCCCCGGGGGGGGCGGTATCCTCTACGAGCAGTACTTC. Its protein product is CASSSDSPGGGGILYEQYF. V and J are TRBV5-6 and TRBJ2-7; 8 bases are shared with TRBD2. In germline, CDR1 is SGHDT, CDR2 YYEEEE. The V gene end was trimmed by 5 bases and the J gene end by 3 bases; junction bases not matched to a gene: 22. This CDR3 has 19 residues.

The rearrangement uses TRBV29-1 and TRBJ2-2; D might be TRBD1 (6 bases). CDR3 length: 12 residues. V shed 6 bases and J shed 8 bases, with 13 bases lying between them. The germline gives CDR1 SQVTM, CDR2 ANQGSEA. CDR3 bases: TGCAGCGTCCTATGGGGGACAGGGGAGCTGTTTTTT. Amino acid sequence: CSVLWGTGELFF.

The rearrangement joins TRBV2 to TRBJ2-7, with D tentatively TRBD2 (6 bases). The CDR3 covers 15 residues. Germline CDR1 SNHLY, CDR2 FYNNEI. V was shortened by 6 bases and J by 3 bases, with 18 bases between the two germline ends. As DNA, the CDR3 is TGTGCCAGCAGAATGGGACTCCAAGGCCTCTACGAGCAGTACTTC. As protein: CASRMGLQGLYEQYF.

The rearrangement joins TRBV7-8 to TRBJ2-7; possible D gene TRBD1, 5 bases. V was clipped by 3 bases and J by 2 bases, with 14 bases between them. Germline V gives CDR1 SGHVS, CDR2 FQNEAQ. The CDR3 runs to 15 residues. The CDR3 here is CASSFLTGSPYEQYF. In DNA form, the CDR3 reads TGTGCCAGCAGCTTTTTAACAGGTTCGCCCTACGAGCAGTACTTC.

This clone has only a few counts. The genes are TRBV5-1 and TRBJ2-1; no reliable D call. Trimming took off 4 bases at V and 1 base at J, with 6 bases between the two ends. Looked up from germline, CDR1 is SGHRS and CDR2 is YFSETQ. The CDR3 runs 13 residues. CDR3 amino acids: CASSRVSYNEQFF. CDR3 coding DNA: TGCGCCAGCAGCAGAGTTTCCTACAATGAGCAGTTCTTC.

This clone was found once. This chain connects TRBV27 to TRBJ1-5, with D possibly TRBD1 on 5 matching bases. CDR3 length: 14 residues. Germline CDR1 is MNHEY and CDR2 is SMNVEV (reference sequence). V was clipped by 5 bases and J by 2 bases, with 10 bases between them. This CDR3 is CASSPSQGNQPQHF. The CDR3 region has the DNA TGTGCCAGCAGTCCATCACAGGGCAATCAGCCCCAGCATTTT.

V is TRBV7-8 and J is TRBJ1-2; D not resolved. The CDR3 is 13 residues long. Germline V CDR1 and CDR2: SGHVS, FQNEAQ. Trimming cost V 5 bases and J 0 bases, with 7 bases left between them. The CDR3 spells CASSPGSNYGYTF. For the CDR3, the DNA is TGTGCCAGCAGCCCCGGGTCTAACTATGGCTACACCTTC.

The chain combines TRBV12-1 with TRBJ2-3; the table assigns TRBD2, which was not confirmed against the DNA. TRBV12-1 is a pseudogene locus. The CDR3 covers 17 residues. The CDR3 region is CASSLLLAGANTDTQYF. CDR3 bases: TGTGCCAGCAGTCTATTACTAGCGGGGGCCAACACAGATACGCAGTATTTT.

The chain couples TRBV5-1 to TRBJ1-1; 10 bases match TRBD1. V was pared by 1 base and J by 4 bases, with 7 bases of the junction left unmatched. Germline V gives CDR1 SGHRS, CDR2 YFSETQ. This CDR3 spans 16 amino acids. CDR3 sequence (DNA): TGCGCCAGCAGCTTGCAGGGACAGGGGAATTTCACTGAAGCTTTCTTT. Translating it yields CASSLQGQGNFTEAFF.

This chain connects TRBV11-2 to TRBJ2-5; the D is unclear. This CDR3 has 13 amino acids. Trimming removed 3 bases from V and 2 bases from J, with 7 bases in between. The V gene's germline CDR1 is SGHAT and CDR2 FQNNGV. The CDR3 is CASSFEVQETQYF. In DNA form, the CDR3 reads TGTGCCAGCAGCTTCGAGGTACAAGAGACCCAGTACTTC.

The chain carries TRBV19 and TRBJ1-6; D possibly corresponds to TRBD1 (5 bases). This CDR3 is 14 amino acids long. Germline V gives CDR1 LNHDA, CDR2 SQIVND (reference sequence). With 3 bases removed from V and 6 bases from J, the gap between germline ends came to 9 bases. The CDR3 spells CASSIMTVNSPLHF. CDR3 DNA sequence: TGTGCCAGTAGTATTATGACAGTTAATTCACCCCTCCACTTT.

There are a few counts of this clone. The genes are TRBV7-9 and TRBJ2-7; D might be TRBD2 (6 bases). Looked up from germline, CDR1 is SEHNR and CDR2 is FQNEAQ (reference sequence). Trimming removed 5 bases at V and 4 bases at J, with 15 bases between. This CDR3 region has 14 residues. DNA for the CDR3: TGTGCCAGCAGCCCTAACCGGGACTTTTACGAGCAGTACTTC. Protein sequence: CASSPNRDFYEQYF.

The gene calls are TRBV7-7 and TRBJ2-5; D gene unclear. V shed 2 bases and J shed 2 bases, with 15 bases lying between them. This CDR3 is 16 amino acids long. Germline V gene lookup returns CDR1 SSHAT and CDR2 FNYEAQ (reference sequence). The CDR3 coding sequence is TGTGCCAGCAGCTTATCCACGTATGTGGAGCAAGAGACCCAGTACTTC. It yields the protein CASSLSTYVEQETQYF.

J is TRBJ2-1 and V is TRBV6-4, with 14 bases lining up with TRBD2. CDR3 length equals 17 residues. Looked up from germline, CDR1 is MRHNA and CDR2 is SNTAGT. V lost 5 bases, J lost 1 base, and 4 bases stayed unmatched. CDR3 amino acids: CASSPGLAGVSYNEQFF. The CDR3 DNA reads TGTGCCAGCAGTCCGGGACTAGCGGGGGTATCCTACAATGAGCAGTTCTTC.

In its sample, this clone was seen once. The rearrangement joins TRBV7-2 to TRBJ2-7, with TRBD2 identical over 8 bases. The CDR3 runs 14 residues. V lost 3 bases and J lost 0; bases outside the gene matches: 1. Germline V gene sequence: CDR1 SGHTA, CDR2 FQGNSA. CDR3 loop: CASSFGTSSYEQYF. CDR3 in DNA: TGTGCCAGCAGCTTCGGGACTAGCTCCTACGAGCAGTACTTC. Looking up the rest from reference TRBV7-2 and TRBJ2-7 gives the full variable domain: GAGVSQSPSNKVTEKGKDVELRCDPISGHTALYWYRQSLGQGLEFLIYFQGNSAPDKSGLPSDRFSAERTGGSVSTLTIQRTQQEDSAVYLCASSFGTSSYEQYFGPGTRLTVT.

V and J are TRBV7-9 and TRBJ2-3; a weak D match, TRBD2 (6 bases). Germline loops: CDR1 SEHNR, CDR2 FQNEAQ (reference sequence). Trimming took off 1 base at V and 0 bases at J, with 8 bases between the two ends. This CDR3 is 15 amino acids long. This CDR3 reads CASSLGGTSTDTQYF. Written as DNA, the CDR3 is TGTGCCAGCAGCTTAGGGGGGACTAGCACAGATACGCAGTATTTT.

The V gene is TRBV9, the J gene TRBJ2-7; 9 nucleotides line up with TRBD1. V shed 0 bases and J 3 bases; nucleotides not matched to a gene: 4. Germline-derived CDR1 and CDR2 are SGDLS and YYNGEE. CDR3 length equals 15 residues. The CDR3 coding sequence is TGTGCCAGCAGCGTAGGACAGGGGGGGAACTACGAGCAGTACTTC. Translating it yields CASSVGQGGNYEQYF.

CDR3 sequence: CASSLNGGTTRSTDTQYF. The CDR3 region has the DNA TGTGCCAGCAGCTTAAACGGGGGGACTACGAGAAGCACAGATACGCAGTATTTT. The chain uses TRBV7-3 and TRBJ2-3, with 7 positions matching TRBD2. The CDR3 loop spans 18 amino acids. The germline V gene has CDR1 SGHTA and CDR2 FQGTGA. Unmatched junction bases numbered 10, after V lost 1 base and J lost 0 bases.

As DNA, the CDR3 is TGTGCCAGCAGCCATTCCGGGACAGGGAACACTGAAGCTTTCTTT. It is translated as CASSHSGTGNTEAFF. The chain employs TRBV16 and TRBJ1-1; 8 nucleotides agree with TRBD1. V trimming: 3 bases; J trimming: 1 base; junction bases outside the gene matches: 4. The CDR3 length is 15 residues. Germline V gives CDR1 KGHSY, CDR2 FQNENV.

The V and J genes are TRBV25-1 and TRBJ1-1; D gene ambiguous. The CDR3 is 12 residues long. CDR1 and CDR2 (germline): MGHDK, SYGVNS. The germline V and J ends were trimmed by 3 bases and 3 bases, with 5 bases remaining between them. The CDR3 region is CASSDGYTEAFF. The CDR3 coding sequence is TGTGCCAGCAGTGATGGCTACACTGAAGCTTTCTTT.

V and J are TRBV29-1 and TRBJ2-1, with D perhaps matching TRBD2 (6 bases). Germline CDR1 and CDR2: SQVTM and ANQGSEA. The CDR3 loop spans 13 amino acids. The V and J ends lost 7 bases and 3 bases respectively, with 13 bases between them. CDR3: CSAVGLSYNEQFF. The CDR3 DNA reads TGCAGCGCTGTGGGACTTAGCTACAATGAGCAGTTCTTC.